This record covers a single TCR beta chain. What it recognizes is unknown. This sample is drawn from a study of cytomegalovirus exposure and HLA in healthy donors. Study findings and constraints: A few V segments could not be told apart, such as TRBV6-2 and TRBV6-3, and were left out. A prior analysis recorded that most TCR beta V segments were productive about 87% or about 30% of the time.

CDR3 length: 12 amino acids. Looked up from germline, CDR1 is LNHNV and CDR2 is YYDKDF (reference sequence). V was trimmed by 3 bases and J by 6 bases, leaving 9 bases between them. The PCR made use of 60 Vbeta and 13 Jbeta primers. Clones were sequenced by immunoSEQ multiplex PCR, and TCRdb holds only the in-frame ones, with some missing. This table holds some 180,000 clones, 70% to 80% found once. The sequenced material came from PBMCs. The V gene is TRBV15, the J gene TRBJ2-7; possibly TRBD2 for D (5 bases). This sequence originates from a man aged 18 to 30 in good health and CMV-seronegative. DNA of the CDR3: TGTGCCACCAGCAGGGTAAGCGGCGAGCAGTACTTC. This translates into CATSRVSGEQYF.